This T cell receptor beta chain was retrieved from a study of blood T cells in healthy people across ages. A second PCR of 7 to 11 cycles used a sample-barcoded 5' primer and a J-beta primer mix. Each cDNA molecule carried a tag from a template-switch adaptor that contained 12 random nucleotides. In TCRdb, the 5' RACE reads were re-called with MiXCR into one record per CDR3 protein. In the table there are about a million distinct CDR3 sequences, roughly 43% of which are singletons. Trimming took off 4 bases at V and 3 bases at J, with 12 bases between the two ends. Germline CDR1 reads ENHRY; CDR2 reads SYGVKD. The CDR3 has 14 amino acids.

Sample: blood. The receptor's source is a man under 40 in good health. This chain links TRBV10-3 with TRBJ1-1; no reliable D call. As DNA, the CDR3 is TGTGCCATCAGTGTAGGAGGTCCGTACACTGAAGCTTTCTTT. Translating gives CAISVGGPYTEAFF.